The rows below give T cell receptor beta chains drawn from one sample of a study of cytomegalovirus exposure and HLA in healthy donors. TCRdb keeps only in-frame clones here, not all; method: immunoSEQ multiplex PCR. The sample lists 130,000 or so clones, under 90% occurring once. The source material was PBMCs. The source is a man younger than 45 in good health and CMV-seronegative. Each CDR3 is given with its conserved first and last residue. A D gene is named only where the DNA matches it firmly. Expanded clones get a size class; other rows say once, few or many, or leave the size out.

size	D	J	V	CDR3	DNA
NA	NA	TRBJ1-1	TRBV29-1	CSVTRGYTEAFF	TGCAGCGTAACCAGGGGTTACACTGAAGCTTTCTTT
few	NA	TRBJ1-5	TRBV19	CASSPTGSNQPQHF	TGTGCCAGTAGCCCGACAGGCAGCAATCAGCCCCAGCATTTT
NA	TRBD1	TRBJ1-1	TRBV27	CASSLRTGAGTEAFF	TGTGCCAGCAGCCTTCGGACAGGGGCTGGCACTGAAGCTTTCTTT
NA	TRBD1	TRBJ2-5	TRBV27	CASSSLGGGFVSETQYF	TGTGCCAGCAGTTCCCTAGGGGGCGGGTTTGTATCGGAGACCCAGTACTTC
NA	NA	TRBJ1-2	TRBV4-3	CASSQPNRDPLGYTF	TGCGCCAGCAGCCAACCAAACAGGGACCCCCTCGGCTACACCTTC
few	NA	TRBJ1-2	TRBV5-1	CASKPGQDRSGYTF	TGCGCCAGCAAACCGGGACAAGATCGGAGTGGCTACACCTTC
NA	NA	TRBJ2-1	TRBV4-2	CASSQVSLGGASEQFF	TGTGCCAGCAGCCAAGTGTCCTTAGGGGGGGCCAGTGAGCAGTTCTTC
NA	TRBD1	TRBJ1-6	TRBV7-2	CASSLGTGGQPLHF	TGTGCCAGCAGCTTAGGGACAGGGGGTCAGCCCCTCCACTTT
NA	NA	TRBJ2-1	TRBV27	CASSSPLRTAYNEQFF	TGTGCCAGCAGTTCCCCCCTTCGGACAGCCTACAATGAGCAGTTCTTC
few	NA	TRBJ1-6	TRBV27	CASSPQGEASPLHF	TGTGCCAGCAGTCCTCAAGGCGAGGCTTCACCCCTCCACTTT
few	TRBD1	TRBJ1-6	TRBV4-1	CASSQGAGTGVYNSPLHF	TGCGCCAGCAGCCAAGGGGCCGGGACAGGCGTTTATAATTCACCCCTCCACTTT
once	TRBD2	TRBJ2-1	TRBV5-1	CASSKTSGGGATEQFF	TGCGCCAGCAGCAAGACTAGCGGGGGAGGGGCCACTGAGCAGTTCTTC
NA	NA	TRBJ2-1	TRBV27	CASSLSGGFISSYNEQFF	TGTGCCAGCAGTTTATCTGGGGGGTTTATTAGCTCCTACAATGAGCAGTTCTTC
NA	NA	TRBJ2-6	TRBV7-2	CASSLMAFGANVLTF	TGTGCCAGCAGCTTGATGGCATTTGGGGCCAACGTCCTGACTTTC
NA	TRBD2	TRBJ2-1	TRBV11-3	CASSLVGGNEQFF	TGTGCCAGCAGCTTAGTGGGGGGGAATGAGCAGTTCTTC
NA	NA	TRBJ2-3	TRBV10-3	CAISVGGNLPDTQYF	TGTGCCATCAGTGTCGGAGGGAACCTCCCAGATACGCAGTATTTT
NA	NA	TRBJ2-7	TRBV9	CASSVGRDWDSYEQYF	TGTGCCAGCAGCGTAGGGAGGGACTGGGACTCCTACGAGCAGTACTTC
NA	NA	TRBJ2-2	TRBV5-1	CASSSTDSANTGELFF	TGCGCCAGCAGCTCAACTGACAGCGCGAACACCGGGGAGCTGTTTTTT
NA	TRBD2	TRBJ2-7	TRBV19	CASRTAHTSGGTEQYF	TGTGCCAGTAGGACAGCCCATACTAGCGGGGGTACCGAGCAGTACTTC
NA	TRBD1	TRBJ2-2	TRBV2	CASRTGQRNTGELFF	TGTGCCAGCAGAACGGGACAGAGGAACACCGGGGAGCTGTTTTTT
NA	TRBD1	TRBJ1-4	TRBV18	CASSLSQGTTNEKLFF	TGTGCCAGCTCACTCTCACAGGGGACCACTAATGAAAAACTGTTTTTT
NA	TRBD1	TRBJ2-2	TRBV6-6	CASIMTGPNTGELFF	TGTGCCAGCATCATGACAGGGCCGAACACCGGGGAGCTGTTTTTT
NA	NA	TRBJ2-7	TRBV5-1	CASSFQGSSYEQYF	TGCGCCAGCAGCTTCCAGGGGTCTTCCTACGAGCAGTACTTC
NA	TRBD1	TRBJ1-5	TRBV7-8	CASSSSAGTGDQPQHF	TGTGCCAGCAGCTCCTCGGCCGGGACAGGAGATCAGCCCCAGCATTTT
NA	NA	TRBJ2-7	TRBV7-9	CASTLRSGRAPYEQYF	TGTGCCAGCACCCTCCGCTCCGGCAGGGCCCCCTACGAGCAGTACTTC
NA	NA	TRBJ1-3	TRBV4-3	CASSQGDRISGNTIYF	TGCGCCAGCAGCCAGGGCGATCGAATCTCTGGAAACACCATATATTTT
NA	TRBD1	TRBJ2-1	TRBV18	CASSTTGGPNEQFF	TGTGCCAGCTCAACGACAGGGGGACCCAATGAGCAGTTCTTC
once	TRBD2	TRBJ2-3	TRBV9	CASSVATLAGGTDTQYF	TGTGCCAGCAGCGTAGCTACCCTGGCGGGGGGTACAGATACGCAGTATTTT
NA	TRBD1	TRBJ1-5	TRBV27	CASSSTGKGSNQPQHF	TGTGCCAGCAGTTCGACAGGGAAGGGGAGCAATCAGCCCCAGCATTTT
few	NA	TRBJ2-5	TRBV9	CASSVGGLAGKETQYF	TGTGCCAGCAGCGTAGGAGGCTTGGCAGGGAAAGAGACCCAGTACTTC
NA	TRBD1	TRBJ1-1	TRBV7-9	CASSPGQGLNTEAFF	TGTGCCAGCAGCCCCGGACAGGGATTGAACACTGAAGCTTTCTTT
NA	NA	TRBJ1-1	TRBV5-1	CASSLRQANTEAFF	TGCGCCAGCAGCTTGCGTCAGGCGAACACTGAAGCTTTCTTT
NA	TRBD1	TRBJ1-2	TRBV11-2	CASSFQTGDHYGYTF	TGTGCCAGCAGCTTTCAGACAGGGGACCACTATGGCTACACCTTC
NA	TRBD1	TRBJ1-2	TRBV6-5	CASSYRDRGRGGYTF	TGTGCCAGCAGTTACCGGGACAGGGGGCGTGGTGGCTACACCTTC
once	TRBD2	TRBJ2-5	TRBV5-4	CASSLTSGVEETQYF	TGTGCCAGCAGCTTGACTAGCGGGGTTGAAGAGACCCAGTACTTC
NA	TRBD2	TRBJ2-7	TRBV18	CASSRTSGADYEQYF	TGTGCCAGCTCAAGGACTAGCGGGGCCGACTACGAGCAGTACTTC
NA	TRBD2	TRBJ2-7	TRBV7-9	CASSLLDGGVPDNYEQYF	TGTGCCAGCAGCCTACTAGATGGGGGGGTACCGGATAACTACGAGCAGTACTTC
NA	TRBD2	TRBJ2-5	TRBV7-2	CASSPQTSGQETQYF	TGTGCCAGCAGCCCCCAGACTAGCGGCCAAGAGACCCAGTACTTC
NA	TRBD2	TRBJ2-3	TRBV9	CASSPGRLAGGLTDTQYF	TGTGCCAGCAGCCCCGGGAGACTAGCGGGGGGTCTCACAGATACGCAGTATTTT
NA	TRBD1	TRBJ2-1	TRBV5-6	CASSSPGQGYNEQFF	TGTGCCAGCAGCTCCCCGGGACAGGGCTACAATGAGCAGTTCTTC
NA	TRBD1	TRBJ1-1	TRBV9	CASSPSTGRTTEAFF	TGTGCCAGCAGCCCCTCGACAGGGAGGACCACTGAAGCTTTCTTT
NA	NA	TRBJ1-4	TRBV15	CATSREGLGEKLFF	TGTGCCACCAGCAGAGAGGGGCTTGGGGAAAAACTGTTTTTT
NA	NA	TRBJ2-5	TRBV7-3	CASSVGGGETQYF	TGTGCCAGCAGCGTGGGGGGTGGCGAGACCCAGTACTTC
NA	NA	TRBJ2-5	TRBV6-1	CASAGWETQYF	TGTGCCAGCGCGGGGTGGGAGACCCAGTACTTC
once	TRBD2	TRBJ2-1	TRBV10-3	CAASGGIYNEQFF	TGTGCCGCGAGCGGGGGGATCTACAATGAGCAGTTCTTC
NA	TRBD1	TRBJ2-5	TRBV7-9	CASSDSTGEETQYF	TGTGCCAGCAGCGATAGTACAGGGGAAGAGACCCAGTACTTC
few	TRBD2	TRBJ2-7	TRBV18	CASSPLGAGGRPSYEQYF	TGTGCCAGCTCACCACTGGGAGCGGGGGGGCGACCCTCCTACGAGCAGTACTTC